These 10 T cell receptor beta chains share one sample of origin, sequenced in a study of T cells in Graves' hyperthyroidism and ophthalmopathy. Using RNA transcripts as the source, TCR beta CDR3 regions were amplified. Using the HTBI primer set, a first-round RT-PCR was run on the TCR CDR3. TCRdb reprocessed the multiplex PCR reads via MiXCR and lists one record per CDR3 protein. This table holds more than 350,000 distinct CDR3 sequences, 12% to 15% found once. Sequenced material: blood. These TCRs come from a woman aged 60-75 years with Graves' ophthalmopathy.

This clonotype was seen many times. The CDR3: CSARGRAGRRQFF. The CDR3 nucleotides read TGCAGTGCTAGAGGGCGGGCGGGTAGAAGGCAGTTCTTC. The chain employs TRBV20-1 and TRBJ2-1; possibly TRBD2 for D (5 bases). The length of the CDR3 is 13 residues. CDR1 and CDR2 from the germline V gene are DFQATT and SNEGSKA (reference sequence). Trimming took off 1 base at V and 12 bases at J, with 16 bases between the two ends.

This clonotype turned up a few times. The rearrangement joins TRBV4-1 to TRBJ2-7, with a weak D call TRBD2 (6 bases). This CDR3 comprises 15 residues. The germline V gene has CDR1 MGHRA and CDR2 YSYEKL. V lost 4 bases to trimming and J lost 6 bases, with 19 bases between them. DNA of the CDR3: TGCGCCAGCAGCCTTCGGACTACCATGAGCTCCGAGCAGTACTTC. Translated, it gives CASSLRTTMSSEQYF.

Worth noting for this clonotype: A much larger clone differs by one base, so this may be a read error. The chain has TRBV5-1 and TRBJ1-1, with D maybe TRBD1 (6 bases). Per germline, CDR1 SGHRS and CDR2 YFSETQ. Trimming took 4 bases from V and 4 from J, leaving 17 bases between them. CDR3 length equals 15 residues. The CDR3 DNA follows: TGCGCCAGCAGCCCAGGGACATGGGGCAGCACTGAAGCTTTCTTT. Protein: CASSPGTWGSTEAFF.

The chain has TRBV7-9 and TRBJ1-1; no reliable D call. This CDR3 spans 14 amino acids. CDR1 is SEHNR, CDR2 FQNEAQ, per germline (reference sequence). V gave up 0 bases and J gave up 4 bases, with 9 bases separating them. The CDR3: CASSLAHTVTEAFF. The CDR3 DNA reads as TGTGCCAGCAGCTTAGCGCATACAGTCACTGAAGCTTTCTTT. The full variable domain, in which reference TRBV7-9 and TRBJ1-1 provide the parts outside the CDR3, is DTGVSQNPRHKITKRGQNVTFRCDPISEHNRLYWYRQTLGQGPEFLTYFQNEAQLEKSRLLSDRFSAERPKGSFSTLEIQRTEQGDSAMYLCASSLAHTVTEAFFGQGTRLTVV.

This clonotype was detected only a few times. This chain connects TRBV29-1 to TRBJ2-4; D not resolved. V was shortened by 3 bases and J by 3 bases, with 3 bases between the two germline ends. CDR1 and CDR2 (germline): SQVTM, ANQGSEA. This CDR3 comprises 11 residues. CDR3 protein: CSVDVKNIQYF. CDR3 nucleotide sequence: TGCAGCGTTGACGTCAAAAACATTCAGTACTTC.

This clonotype was detected only a few times. The chain carries TRBV24-1 and TRBJ2-2; no clear D. The CDR3 runs to 15 residues. The germline gives CDR1 KGHDR, CDR2 SFDVKD. With 0 bases removed from V and 1 base from J, the gap between germline ends came to 5 bases. The CDR3 DNA follows: TGTGCCACCAGTGATTTGAACAAGAACACCGGGGAGCTGTTTTTT. Its translation: CATSDLNKNTGELFF.

The chain has TRBV19 and TRBJ2-2, with TRBD2 matching over 7 bases. Germline assignment: CDR1 LNHDA and CDR2 SQIVND (reference sequence). CDR3 size: 15 residues. Trimming removed 6 bases from V and 6 bases from J; junction bases left unmatched: 10. CDR3 DNA: TGTGCCAGTAGAGGGGACTATAAAAGCCCCGGGGAGCTGTTTTTT. Translation: CASRGDYKSPGELFF.

The chain links TRBV27 to TRBJ2-1; no definite D call. CDR1 is MNHEY, CDR2 SMNVEV, per germline (reference sequence). Trimming pared 4 bases from V and 12 bases from J, leaving 19 bases between. The CDR3 covers 14 residues. CDR3 loop: CASSSTRLLSAQFF. The CDR3 DNA follows: TGTGCCAGCAGTTCAACCCGACTCCTGAGCGCGCAGTTCTTC.

The chain has TRBV9 and TRBJ2-2, with D uncertain. The CDR3 extends over 14 amino acids. CDR1 is SGDLS and CDR2 is YYNGEE in the germline V gene. Trimming removed 0 bases at V and 4 bases at J, with 7 bases between. The CDR3, as DNA: TGTGCCAGCAGCGTAGGAAGGGCCACCGGGGAGCTGTTTTTT. Translating gives CASSVGRATGELFF.

This clonotype was picked up many times. This sequence joins TRBV7-2 and TRBJ2-1; perhaps D is TRBD1 or TRBD2 (8 bases each). Germline-derived CDR1 and CDR2 are SGHTA and FQGNSA. The V and J ends lost 4 bases and 3 bases respectively, with 22 bases between them. This CDR3 is built from 18 residues. CDR3 protein: CASSSGGTVAGIYNEQFF. CDR3 in DNA: TGTGCCAGCAGCTCAGGGGGCACCGTAGCGGGGATCTACAATGAGCAGTTCTTC.